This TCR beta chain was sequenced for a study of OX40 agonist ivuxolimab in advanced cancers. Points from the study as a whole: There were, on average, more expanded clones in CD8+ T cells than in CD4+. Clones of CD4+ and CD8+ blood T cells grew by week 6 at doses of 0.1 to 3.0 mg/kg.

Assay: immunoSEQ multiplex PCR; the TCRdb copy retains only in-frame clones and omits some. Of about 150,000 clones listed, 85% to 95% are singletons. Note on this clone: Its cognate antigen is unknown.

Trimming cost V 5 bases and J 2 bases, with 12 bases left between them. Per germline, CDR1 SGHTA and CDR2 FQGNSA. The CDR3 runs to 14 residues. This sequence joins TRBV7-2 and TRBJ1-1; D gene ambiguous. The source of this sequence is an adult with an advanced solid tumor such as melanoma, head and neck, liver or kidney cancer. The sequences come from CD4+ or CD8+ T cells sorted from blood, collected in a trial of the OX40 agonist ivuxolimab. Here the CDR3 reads CASSLKAINTEAFF. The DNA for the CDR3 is TGTGCCAGCAGCCTCAAGGCTATTAACACTGAAGCTTTCTTT.